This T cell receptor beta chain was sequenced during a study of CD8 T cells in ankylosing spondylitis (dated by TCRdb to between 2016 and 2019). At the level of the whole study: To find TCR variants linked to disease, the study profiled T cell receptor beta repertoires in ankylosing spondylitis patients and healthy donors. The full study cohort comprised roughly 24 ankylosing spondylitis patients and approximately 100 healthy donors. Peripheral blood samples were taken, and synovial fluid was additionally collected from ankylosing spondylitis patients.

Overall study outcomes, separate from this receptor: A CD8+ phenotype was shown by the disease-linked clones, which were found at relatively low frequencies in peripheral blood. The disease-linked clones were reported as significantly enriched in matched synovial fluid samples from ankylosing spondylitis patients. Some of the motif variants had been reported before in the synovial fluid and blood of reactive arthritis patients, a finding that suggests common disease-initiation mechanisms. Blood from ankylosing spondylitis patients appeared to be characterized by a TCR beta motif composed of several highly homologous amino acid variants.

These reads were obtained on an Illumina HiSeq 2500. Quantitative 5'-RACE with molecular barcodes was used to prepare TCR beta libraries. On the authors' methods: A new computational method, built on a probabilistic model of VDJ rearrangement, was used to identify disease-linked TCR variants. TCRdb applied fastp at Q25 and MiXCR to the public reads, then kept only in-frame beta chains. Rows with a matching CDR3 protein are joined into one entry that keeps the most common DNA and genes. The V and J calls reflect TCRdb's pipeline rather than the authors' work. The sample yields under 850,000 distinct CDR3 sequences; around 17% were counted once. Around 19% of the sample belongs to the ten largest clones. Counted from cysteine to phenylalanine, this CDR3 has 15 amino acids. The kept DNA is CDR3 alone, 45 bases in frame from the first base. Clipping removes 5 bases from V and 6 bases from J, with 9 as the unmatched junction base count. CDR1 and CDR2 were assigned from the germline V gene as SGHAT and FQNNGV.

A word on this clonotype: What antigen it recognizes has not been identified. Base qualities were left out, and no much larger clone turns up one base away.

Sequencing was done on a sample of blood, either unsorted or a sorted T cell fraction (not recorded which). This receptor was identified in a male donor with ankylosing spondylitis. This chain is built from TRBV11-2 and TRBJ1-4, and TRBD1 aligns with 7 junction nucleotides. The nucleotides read TGTGCCAGCAGCCCCTATCCGGGACAGTATGAAAAACTGTTTTTT. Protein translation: CASSPYPGQYEKLFF. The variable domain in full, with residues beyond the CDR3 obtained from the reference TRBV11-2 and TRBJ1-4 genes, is EAGVAQSPRYKIIEKRQSVAFWCNPISGHATLYWYQQILGQGPKLLIQFQNNGVVDDSQLPKDRFSAERLKGVDSTLKIQPAKLEDSAVYLCASSPYPGQYEKLFFGSGTQLSVL.